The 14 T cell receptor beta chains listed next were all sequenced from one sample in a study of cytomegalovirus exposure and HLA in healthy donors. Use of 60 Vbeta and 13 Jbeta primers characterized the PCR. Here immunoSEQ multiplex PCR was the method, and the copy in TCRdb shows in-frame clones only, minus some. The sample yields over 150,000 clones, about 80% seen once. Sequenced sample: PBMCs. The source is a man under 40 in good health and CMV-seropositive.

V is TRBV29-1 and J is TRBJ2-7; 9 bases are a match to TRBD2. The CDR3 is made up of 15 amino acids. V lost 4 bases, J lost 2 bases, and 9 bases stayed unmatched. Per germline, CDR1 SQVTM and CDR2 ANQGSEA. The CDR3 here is CSVVLVREGPYEQYF. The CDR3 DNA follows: TGCAGCGTTGTATTGGTGCGGGAGGGCCCCTACGAGCAGTACTTC.

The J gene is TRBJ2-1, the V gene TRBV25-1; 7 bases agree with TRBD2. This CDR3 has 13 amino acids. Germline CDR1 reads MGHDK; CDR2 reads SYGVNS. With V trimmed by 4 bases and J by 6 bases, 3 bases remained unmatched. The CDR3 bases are TGTGCCAGCAGTGCTGCGGGAGCCAATGAGCAGTTCTTC. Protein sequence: CASSAAGANEQFF.

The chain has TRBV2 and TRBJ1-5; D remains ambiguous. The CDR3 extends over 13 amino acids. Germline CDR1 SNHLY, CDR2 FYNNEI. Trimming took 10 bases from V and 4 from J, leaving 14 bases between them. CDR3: CATGIQGNQPQHF. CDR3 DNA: TGTGCCACCGGGATCCAAGGAAATCAGCCCCAGCATTTT. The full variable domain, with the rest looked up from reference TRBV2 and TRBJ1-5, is EPEVTQTPSHQVTQMGQEVILRCVPISNHLYFYWYRQILGQKVEFLVSFYNNEISEKSEIFDDQFSVERPDGSNFTLKIRSTKLEDSAMYFCATGIQGNQPQHFGDGTRLSIL.

CDR3 nucleotides: TGTGCCAGCAGTTTACGGAAAAGGGACACGGCGTCGTGGCCCCAGCATTTT. This translates into CASSLRKRDTASWPQHF. The chain couples TRBV27 to TRBJ1-5, with D tentatively TRBD1 (6 bases). There are 17 residues in the CDR3. The V end was cut by 2 bases, the J end by 9 bases, with 23 bases between. Germline CDR1 is MNHEY and CDR2 is SMNVEV (reference sequence).

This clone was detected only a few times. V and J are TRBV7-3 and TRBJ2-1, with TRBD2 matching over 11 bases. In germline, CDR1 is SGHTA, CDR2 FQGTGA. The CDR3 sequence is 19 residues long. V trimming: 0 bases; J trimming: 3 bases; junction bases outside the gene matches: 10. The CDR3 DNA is TGTGCCAGCAGCTTAACAGACCGGGGACTAGCGGCCCACTACAATGAGCAGTTCTTC. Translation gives CASSLTDRGLAAHYNEQFF.

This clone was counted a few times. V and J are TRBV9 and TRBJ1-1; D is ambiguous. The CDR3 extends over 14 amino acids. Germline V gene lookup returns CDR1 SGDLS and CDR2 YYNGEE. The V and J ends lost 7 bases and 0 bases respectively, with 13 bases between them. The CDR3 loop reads CASGALSLNTEAFF. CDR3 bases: TGTGCCAGCGGAGCCTTATCGCTGAACACTGAAGCTTTCTTT.

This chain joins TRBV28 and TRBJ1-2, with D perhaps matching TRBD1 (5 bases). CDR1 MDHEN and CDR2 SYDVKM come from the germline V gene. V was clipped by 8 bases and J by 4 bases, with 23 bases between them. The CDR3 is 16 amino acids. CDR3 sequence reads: CASAERGAAAGYGYTF. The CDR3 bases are TGTGCCAGCGCAGAACGCGGGGCGGCAGCGGGCTATGGCTACACCTTC.

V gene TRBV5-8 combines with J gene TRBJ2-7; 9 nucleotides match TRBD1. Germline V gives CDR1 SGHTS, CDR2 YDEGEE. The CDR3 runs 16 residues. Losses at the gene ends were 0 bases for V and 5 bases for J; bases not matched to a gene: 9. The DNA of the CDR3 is TGTGCCAGCAGCTTGGTGCTAGGACAGGGGTCCCACGAGCAGTACTTC. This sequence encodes CASSLVLGQGSHEQYF.

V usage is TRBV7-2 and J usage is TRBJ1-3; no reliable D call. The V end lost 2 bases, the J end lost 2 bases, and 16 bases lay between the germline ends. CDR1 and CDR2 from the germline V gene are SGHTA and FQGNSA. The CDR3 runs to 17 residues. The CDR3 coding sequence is TGTGCCAGCAGCTTATCGGTCGTAGGGAGGGCTGGAAACACCATATATTTT. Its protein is CASSLSVVGRAGNTIYF.

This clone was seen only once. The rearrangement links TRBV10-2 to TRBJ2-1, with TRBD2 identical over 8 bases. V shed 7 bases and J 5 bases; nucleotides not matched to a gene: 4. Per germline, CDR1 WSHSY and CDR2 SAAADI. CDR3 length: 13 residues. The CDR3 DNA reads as TGCGCCAGCAAACTAGCGGAGAACAATGAGCAGTTCTTC. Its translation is CASKLAENNEQFF.

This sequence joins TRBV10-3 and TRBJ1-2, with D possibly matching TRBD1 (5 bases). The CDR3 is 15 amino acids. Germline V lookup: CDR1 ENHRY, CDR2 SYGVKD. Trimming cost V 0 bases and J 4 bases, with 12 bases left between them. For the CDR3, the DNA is TGTGCCATCAGTGAGTCTGGAGGGGCGCTCTATGGCTACACCTTC. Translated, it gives CAISESGGALYGYTF.

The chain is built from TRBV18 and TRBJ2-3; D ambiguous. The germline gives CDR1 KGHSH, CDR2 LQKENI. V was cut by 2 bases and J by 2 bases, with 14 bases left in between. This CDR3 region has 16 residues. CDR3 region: CASSPSGARLTDTQYF. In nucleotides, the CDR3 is TGTGCCAGCTCACCATCCGGAGCGAGGCTCACAGATACGCAGTATTTT.

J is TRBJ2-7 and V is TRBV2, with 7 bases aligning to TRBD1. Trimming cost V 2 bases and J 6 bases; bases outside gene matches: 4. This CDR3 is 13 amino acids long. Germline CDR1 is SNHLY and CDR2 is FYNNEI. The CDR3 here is CASSEKTGREQYF. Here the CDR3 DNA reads TGTGCCAGCAGTGAAAAGACAGGGCGCGAGCAGTACTTC.

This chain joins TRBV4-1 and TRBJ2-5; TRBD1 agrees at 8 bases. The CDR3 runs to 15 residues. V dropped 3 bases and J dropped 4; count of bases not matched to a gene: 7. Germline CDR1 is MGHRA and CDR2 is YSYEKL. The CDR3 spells CASSQKDRAAETQYF. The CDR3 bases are TGCGCCAGCAGCCAGAAGGACAGGGCTGCAGAGACCCAGTACTTC.